The 9 T cell receptor beta chains below were found in one sample sequenced in a study of blood T cells in healthy people across ages. PCR was performed a second time for about 7 to 11 cycles using a sample-barcoded 5' primer and a J-beta primer mix. TCRdb independently ran MiXCR on the 5' RACE reads; one entry per CDR3 protein. The sample contains 700,000 to 1,000,000 distinct CDR3 sequences, roughly 44% of which appear only once. Sample: blood. These receptors were collected from a man in his 60s in good health.

Only a few counts were recorded for this clonotype. This sequence joins TRBV20-1 and TRBJ2-3; the match to TRBD2 covers 8 bases. The CDR3 sequence is 14 residues long. V gave up 3 bases and J gave up 2 bases; unmatched junction bases: 4. Germline V CDR1 and CDR2: DFQATT, SNEGSKA (reference sequence). CDR3 coding DNA: TGCAGTGCTAGTCAAGCGGGGGCCACAGATACGCAGTATTTT. It codes for CSASQAGATDTQYF.

This chain connects TRBV5-1 to TRBJ2-3; 7 bases map to TRBD2. The CDR3 has 15 residues. Germline lookup yields CDR1 SGHRS and CDR2 YFSETQ. Trimming removed 6 bases from V and 0 bases from J; junction bases left unmatched: 7. CDR3: CASTASGSSTDTQYF. The CDR3 nucleotides are TGCGCCAGCACCGCTAGCGGCTCTAGCACAGATACGCAGTATTTT. The full variable domain, in which reference TRBV5-1 and TRBJ2-3 provide the parts outside the CDR3, is KAGVTQTPRYLIKTRGQQVTLSCSPISGHRSVSWYQQTPGQGLQFLFEYFSETQRNKGNFPGRFSGRQFSNSRSEMNVSTLELGDSALYLCASTASGSSTDTQYFGPGTRLTVL.

The chain couples TRBV20-1 to TRBJ2-2, with TRBD1 matching 8 bases. The ends lost 4 bases at V and 0 bases at J; junction bases unmatched: 7. This CDR3 contains 16 residues. In germline, CDR1 is DFQATT, CDR2 SNEGSKA (reference sequence). The CDR3 bases are TGCAGTGCTACCCCCCAACAGGGGGCGAACACCGGGGAGCTGTTTTTT. It codes for CSATPQQGANTGELFF.

The gene calls are TRBV6-2 or TRBV6-3 and TRBJ2-1; TRBD2 matches 16 bases. The germline V gene encodes CDR1 MNHEY and CDR2 SVGEGT. V was pared by 2 bases and J by 3 bases, with 1 base of the junction left unmatched. The CDR3 runs to 17 residues. The CDR3: CASSYGTSGGDYNEQFF. Here the CDR3 DNA reads TGTGCCAGCAGTTACGGGACTAGCGGGGGGGACTACAATGAGCAGTTCTTC.

The chain recombines TRBV6-2 or TRBV6-3 with TRBJ1-4, with D unclear. This CDR3 is 14 amino acids long. Trimming removed 2 bases at V and 2 bases at J, with 6 bases between. Germline V lookup: CDR1 MNHEY, CDR2 SVGEGT. This CDR3 is CASSYMTTNEKLFF. DNA of the CDR3: TGTGCCAGCAGTTACATGACGACTAATGAAAAACTGTTTTTT.

The chain uses TRBV2 and TRBJ2-4; tentatively, D is TRBD2 (6 bases). TRBJ2-7 matches the DNA end more closely, so the J call is doubtful. Germline V CDR1 and CDR2: SNHLY, FYNNEI. The CDR3 totals 15 residues. CDR3 protein: CASSGQVEGRYEQYF. CDR3 nucleotides: TGTGCCAGCAGTGGGCAAGTGGAGGGGAGGTACGAGCAGTACTTC.

This clonotype was counted only a few times. The chain is built from TRBV29-1 and TRBJ1-2; 8 nucleotides match TRBD1. CDR1 and CDR2 (germline): SQVTM, ANQGSEA. This CDR3 is 13 amino acids long. V lost 4 bases to trimming and J lost 8 bases; unmatched junction nucleotides: 9. The CDR3 is CSVVVDGQGGYTF. The CDR3 nucleotides are TGCAGCGTTGTCGTCGATGGACAGGGAGGCTACACCTTC.

The chain has TRBV2 and TRBJ2-3, with a weak D call TRBD2 (5 bases). Germline V lookup: CDR1 SNHLY, CDR2 FYNNEI. Trimming stripped 4 bases from V and 0 bases from J, with 11 bases between. The CDR3 length is 15 residues. The CDR3 DNA reads as TGTGCCAGCAGTGGGACTGGCTCTAGCACAGATACGCAGTATTTT. It encodes CASSGTGSSTDTQYF.

This clonotype occurred a few times. The chain employs TRBV20-1 and TRBJ2-1; 9 positions match TRBD1. V dropped 6 bases and J dropped 5; count of bases not matched to a gene: 17. The CDR3 runs 17 residues. CDR1 and CDR2 (germline): DFQATT, SNEGSKA (reference sequence). CDR3 DNA sequence: TGCAGTGCCCAACTAAGGGACGGGACAGGGTACCACAATGAGCAGTTCTTC. Amino acids: CSAQLRDGTGYHNEQFF.